A single sample is the source of the 12 T cell receptor beta chains below, sequenced in a study of neurological immune-mediated disorders. As for time point: longitudinal time-point 2. TCRdb passed the 5' RACE reads through MiXCR, listing each CDR3 protein once. The sample lists under 50,000 distinct CDR3 sequences, approximately 14% occurring once. The sequencing input was PBMCs. These receptors were obtained from a male donor with HTLV-1-associated myelopathy (HAM/TSP).

In this sample, this clonotype turned up many times. The chain uses TRBV7-2 and TRBJ2-3; a possible D gene is TRBD2 (5 bases). The CDR3 spans 16 residues. V dropped 5 bases and J dropped 1 base, with 16 bases sitting between them. CDR1 SGHTA and CDR2 FQGNSA come from the germline V gene. The CDR3 nucleotides are TGTGCCAGCAGCCCCTTAGGGCCCGGGGGCACAGATACGCAGTATTTT. Encoded protein: CASSPLGPGGTDTQYF.

At least ten counts were recorded for this clonotype. The rearrangement joins TRBV20-1 to TRBJ1-2; maybe TRBD1 (6 bases). Per germline, CDR1 DFQATT and CDR2 SNEGSKA (reference sequence). CDR3 size: 14 residues. Trimming took off 5 bases at V and 8 bases at J, with 21 bases between the two ends. The CDR3: CSAPQGPPAGGYTF. The CDR3 DNA sequence: TGCAGTGCTCCACAGGGACCCCCTGCAGGAGGCTACACCTTC.

This clonotype was seen many times. The V gene is TRBV3-1, the J gene TRBJ1-1; D is possibly TRBD1 (6 bases). CDR1 and CDR2 (germline): LGHDT, YNNKEL (reference sequence). The CDR3 contains 14 residues. The V and J ends lost 1 base and 5 bases respectively, with 11 bases between them. CDR3 region: CASSQGGARTEAFF. DNA for the CDR3: TGTGCCAGCAGCCAAGGGGGGGCGAGAACTGAAGCTTTCTTT.

This clonotype was detected ten times or more. V is TRBV7-6 and J is TRBJ2-3; D call uncertain. The CDR3 is 14 residues long. The ends were cut back, 1 base at V and 4 bases at J, with 9 bases in the middle. Germline assignment: CDR1 SGHVS and CDR2 FNYEAQ. Written as DNA, the CDR3 is TGTGCCAGCAGCTTAGGATGGGTCGCAGATACGCAGTATTTT. It is translated as CASSLGWVADTQYF.

This clonotype showed up many times. The gene calls are TRBV5-1 and TRBJ1-2, with D possibly being TRBD1 (6 bases). V was trimmed by 5 bases and J by 7 bases, leaving 18 bases between them. The CDR3 is made up of 14 amino acids. In germline, CDR1 is SGHRS, CDR2 YFSETQ. As DNA, the CDR3 is TGCGCCAGCAGAAGTCATGGGGACAAAGGTGGCTACACCTTC. Protein product: CASRSHGDKGGYTF. Looking up the rest from reference TRBV5-1 and TRBJ1-2 gives the full variable domain: KAGVTQTPRYLIKTRGQQVTLSCSPISGHRSVSWYQQTPGQGLQFLFEYFSETQRNKGNFPGRFSGRQFSNSRSEMNVSTLELGDSALYLCASRSHGDKGGYTFGSGTRLTVV.

This clonotype was seen many times. CDR3 in DNA: TGTGCCAGCAATGGGGGACTAGCGGGAATCTACGAGCAGTACTTC. As protein: CASNGGLAGIYEQYF. V usage is TRBV25-1 and J usage is TRBJ2-7; 13 positions match TRBD2. Looked up from germline, CDR1 is MGHDK and CDR2 is SYGVNS. After removal of 7 bases from V and 3 bases from J, the junction contained 6 bases not matched to a gene. CDR3 length: 15 amino acids.

This clonotype was recorded many times. This chain links TRBV20-1 with TRBJ1-1; D is possibly TRBD1 (5 bases). Germline CDR1 reads DFQATT; CDR2 reads SNEGSKA (reference sequence). The CDR3 consists of 13 residues. The ends were cut back, 5 bases at V and 1 base at J, with 11 bases in the middle. DNA of the CDR3: TGCAGTGCTGTACGGGGGACGAACACTGAAGCTTTCTTT. Protein product: CSAVRGTNTEAFF.

This clonotype was recorded many times. The V and J genes are TRBV20-1 and TRBJ2-1; TRBD2 matches 10 bases. V was clipped by 6 bases and J by 8 bases; unmatched bases: 13. The CDR3 totals 15 residues. Germline assignment: CDR1 DFQATT and CDR2 SNEGSKA (reference sequence). The CDR3 DNA reads TGCAGTGCCGAGATCATAGCGGGGGGCCGCGATGAGCAGTTCTTC. Translating it yields CSAEIIAGGRDEQFF.

This clonotype was detected many times. This chain joins TRBV4-3 and TRBJ1-2; perhaps TRBD1 as D (6 bases). Germline V gives CDR1 LGHNA, CDR2 YSLEER. V shed 0 bases and J shed 4 bases, with 15 bases lying between them. This CDR3 has 16 amino acids. DNA of the CDR3: TGCGCCAGCAGCCAAGATCTAAGGACAGTTTCCTATGGCTACACCTTC. It specifies CASSQDLRTVSYGYTF.

This clonotype came up many times. The chain couples TRBV9 to TRBJ2-3, with D tentatively TRBD1 (6 bases). Germline V gives CDR1 SGDLS, CDR2 YYNGEE. The CDR3 totals 17 residues. The V gene lost 4 bases and the J gene lost 2 bases, with 20 bases spanning the gap. DNA of the CDR3: TGTGCCAGCAGCATTCGACAGGACGCACGTTTCACAGATACGCAGTATTTT. Its protein product is CASSIRQDARFTDTQYF.

On this clonotype: A read error may account for a junction end that differs from germline. This chain connects TRBV24-1 to TRBJ1-5; D unresolved. The CDR3 is 14 residues long. CDR1 is KGHDR and CDR2 is SFDVKD in the germline V gene. DNA for the CDR3: TGTGCCACCAGTGAACCGTGGAGCAATCAGTCCCAGCATTTT. It is translated as CATSEPWSNQSQHF.

V and J are TRBV2 and TRBJ2-1, with 7 bases fitting TRBD2. Germline loops: CDR1 SNHLY, CDR2 FYNNEI. V was pared by 7 bases and J by 9 bases, with 12 bases of the junction left unmatched. The CDR3 contains 14 residues. CDR3 nucleotide sequence: TGTGCCAGCAACGGGAGGTGGGGACTGAGTGAGCAGTTCTTC. Residues: CASNGRWGLSEQFF. The variable domain in full, completed from reference TRBV2 and TRBJ2-1, reads EPEVTQTPSHQVTQMGQEVILRCVPISNHLYFYWYRQILGQKVEFLVSFYNNEISEKSEIFDDQFSVERPDGSNFTLKIRSTKLEDSAMYFCASNGRWGLSEQFFGPGTRLTVL.